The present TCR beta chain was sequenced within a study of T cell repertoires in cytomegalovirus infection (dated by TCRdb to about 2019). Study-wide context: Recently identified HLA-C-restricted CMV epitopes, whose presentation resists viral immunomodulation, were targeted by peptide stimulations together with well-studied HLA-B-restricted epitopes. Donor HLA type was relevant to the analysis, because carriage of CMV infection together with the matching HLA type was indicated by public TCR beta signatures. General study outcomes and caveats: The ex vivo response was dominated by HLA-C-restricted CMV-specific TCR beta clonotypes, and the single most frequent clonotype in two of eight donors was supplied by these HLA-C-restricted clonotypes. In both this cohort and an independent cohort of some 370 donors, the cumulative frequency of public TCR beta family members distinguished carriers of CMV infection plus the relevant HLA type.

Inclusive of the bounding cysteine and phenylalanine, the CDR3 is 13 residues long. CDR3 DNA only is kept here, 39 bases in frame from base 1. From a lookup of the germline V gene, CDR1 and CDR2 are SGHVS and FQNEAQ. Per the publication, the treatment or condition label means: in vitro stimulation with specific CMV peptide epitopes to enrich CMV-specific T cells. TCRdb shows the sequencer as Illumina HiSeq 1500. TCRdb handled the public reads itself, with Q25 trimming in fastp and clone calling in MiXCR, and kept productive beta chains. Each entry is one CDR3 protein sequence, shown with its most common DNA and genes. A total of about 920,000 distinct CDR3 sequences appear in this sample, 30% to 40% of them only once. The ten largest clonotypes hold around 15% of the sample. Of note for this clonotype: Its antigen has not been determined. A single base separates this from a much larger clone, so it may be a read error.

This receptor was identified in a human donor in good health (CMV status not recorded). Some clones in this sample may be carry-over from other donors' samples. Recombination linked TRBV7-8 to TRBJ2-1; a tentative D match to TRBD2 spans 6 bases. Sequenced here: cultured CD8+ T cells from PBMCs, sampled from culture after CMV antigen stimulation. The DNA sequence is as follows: TGTGCCAGCAGCTTAGCGCGGGGAAATGAGCAGATCTTC. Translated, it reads CASSLARGNEQIF.